This TCR beta chain was sequenced during a study of blood T cell repertoires in COVID-19 (dated by TCRdb to the early 2020s). With respect to the entire study: The collaborator samples originated in the United States, Italy and Spain and spanned the acute and convalescent phases of COVID-19. A de-identified subject ID, COVID-19 status, age in years and sex were almost always included in the sample metadata. The dataset comprised deeply sampled blood TCRbeta repertoires from subjects exposed to, actively infected with, or recovered from COVID-19. The samples were drawn from two sources: the first 160 participants of the ongoing ImmuneRACE study, and fewer than 1,500 subjects contributed by 6 global collaborators. HLA class I and class II types, where available, came from metadata supplied by the sample provider rather than from assay-based typing. The material from the prospective study consisted of cDNA or gDNA derived from T cells, B-cell-depleted T cells, or PBMCs. A freely available public database, intended as a resource for researchers studying the immune response to SARS-CoV-2, is where the repertoires were released.

Each collaborating institution followed its own protocols to collect whole blood in K2EDTA tubes. Collaborator samples were shipped for TCRbeta analysis as frozen whole blood, isolated PBMCs, or DNA extracted from either sample type. TCRbeta CDR3 regions were amplified from genomic DNA by means of the immunoSEQ Assay, a bias-controlled multiplex PCR. In the paper's pipeline: Nucleated cell counts per sample were estimated from amplification of reference gene primers within the assay. To quantify the absolute abundance of each unique TCRbeta CDR3 rearrangement, sequence reads were collapsed and filtered. For each sample, productive Simpson clonality was calculated as the square root of Simpson's diversity index over productive rearrangements. The clones in this table, taken by TCRdb from immuneACCESS, are in-frame only. Not every clone is retained; where verified, under half of the shortfall comes from an unresolved V gene, and the cause of the rest is unknown. D and trimming were read from the DNA, whereas the V and J calls and clone size are those reported in that table. Present in this sample are about 380,000 clones, 81% of which were seen just once. The ten largest clones add up to 1.1% of the sample.

Concerning this clone itself: The antigen it recognizes is unknown. No quality values exist for individual bases; no much larger clone is one base distant.

Spanning cysteine to phenylalanine, the CDR3 consists of 11 amino acids. Left in the record is the CDR3 DNA by itself, 33 bases read in frame from the first base. V is pared back by 6 bases and J by 9 bases, with 11 bases lying between the germline termini. According to the germline V gene (reference sequence), CDR1 reads LNHDA and CDR2 reads SQIVND. What the authors observed across the whole study: How much clinical and demographic metadata was included differed by source and by participant, and the metadata was provided uncurated.

This clonotype was obtained from a human donor with acute or convalescent COVID-19. The donor label of this sample is uncertain. The chain is encoded by TRBV19 joined to TRBJ1-2; a tentative D match to TRBD1 spans 6 bases. Sequencing was carried out using peripheral blood. The CDR3 in this case is CASRQGNRYTF. The bases read TGTGCCAGTAGGCAGGGGAATCGCTACACCTTC.